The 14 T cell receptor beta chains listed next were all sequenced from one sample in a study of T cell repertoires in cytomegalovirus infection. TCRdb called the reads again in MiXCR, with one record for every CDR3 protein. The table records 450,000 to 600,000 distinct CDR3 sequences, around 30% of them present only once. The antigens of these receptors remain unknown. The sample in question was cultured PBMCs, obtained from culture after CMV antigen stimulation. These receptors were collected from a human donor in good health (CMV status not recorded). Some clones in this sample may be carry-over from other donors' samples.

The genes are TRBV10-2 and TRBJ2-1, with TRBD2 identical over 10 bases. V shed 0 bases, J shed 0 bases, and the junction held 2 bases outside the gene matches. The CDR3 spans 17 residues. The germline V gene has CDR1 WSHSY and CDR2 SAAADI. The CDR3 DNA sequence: TGCGCCAGCAGTGAGTCCCCTAGCGGGAGCTCCTACAATGAGCAGTTCTTC. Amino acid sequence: CASSESPSGSSYNEQFF.

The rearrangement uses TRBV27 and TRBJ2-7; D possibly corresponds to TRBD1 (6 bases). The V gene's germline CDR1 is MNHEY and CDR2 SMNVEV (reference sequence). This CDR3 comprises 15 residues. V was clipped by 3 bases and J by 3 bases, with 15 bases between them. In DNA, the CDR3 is TGTGCCAGCAGTTTCGGCAGGGGAACGGTCTACGAGCAGTACTTC. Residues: CASSFGRGTVYEQYF.

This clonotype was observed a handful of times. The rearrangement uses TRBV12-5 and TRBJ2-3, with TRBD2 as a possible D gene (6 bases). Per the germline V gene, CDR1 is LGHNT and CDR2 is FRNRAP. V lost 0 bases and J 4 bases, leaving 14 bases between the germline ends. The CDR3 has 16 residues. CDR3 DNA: TGTGCTAGTGGTTTGGTACTAGGAGCGGGCCCAGATACGCAGTATTTT. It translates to CASGLVLGAGPDTQYF.

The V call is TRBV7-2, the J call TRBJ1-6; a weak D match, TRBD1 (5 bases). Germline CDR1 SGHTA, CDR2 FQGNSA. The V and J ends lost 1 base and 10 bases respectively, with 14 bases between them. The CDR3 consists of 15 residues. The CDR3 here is CASSLVAGEKSPLHF. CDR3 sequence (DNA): TGTGCCAGCAGCTTAGTGGCGGGGGAGAAATCACCCCTCCACTTT.

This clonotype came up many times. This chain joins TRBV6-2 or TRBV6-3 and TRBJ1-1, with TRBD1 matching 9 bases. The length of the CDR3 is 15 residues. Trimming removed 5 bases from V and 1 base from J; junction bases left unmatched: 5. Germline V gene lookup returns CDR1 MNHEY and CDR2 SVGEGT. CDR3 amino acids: CASSHTDRGNTEAFF. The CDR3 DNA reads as TGTGCCAGCAGTCACACGGACAGGGGGAACACTGAAGCTTTCTTT.

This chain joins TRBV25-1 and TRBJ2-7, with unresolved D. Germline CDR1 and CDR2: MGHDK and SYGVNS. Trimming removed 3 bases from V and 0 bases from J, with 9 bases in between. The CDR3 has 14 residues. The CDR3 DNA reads TGTGCCAGCAGTGACCGGATCCCCTCCTACGAGCAGTACTTC. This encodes CASSDRIPSYEQYF.

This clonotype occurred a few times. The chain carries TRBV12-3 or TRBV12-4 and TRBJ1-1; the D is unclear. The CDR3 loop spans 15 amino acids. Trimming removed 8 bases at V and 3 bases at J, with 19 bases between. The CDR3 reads CASVNPGRVDTEAFF. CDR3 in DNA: TGTGCCAGCGTTAATCCGGGCCGAGTGGACACTGAAGCTTTCTTT.

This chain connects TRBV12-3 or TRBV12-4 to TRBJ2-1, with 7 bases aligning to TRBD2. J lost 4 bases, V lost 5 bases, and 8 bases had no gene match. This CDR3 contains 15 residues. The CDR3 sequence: CASSLIAGYYNEQFF. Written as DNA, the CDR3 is TGTGCCAGCAGTCTAATAGCGGGCTATTACAATGAGCAGTTCTTC.

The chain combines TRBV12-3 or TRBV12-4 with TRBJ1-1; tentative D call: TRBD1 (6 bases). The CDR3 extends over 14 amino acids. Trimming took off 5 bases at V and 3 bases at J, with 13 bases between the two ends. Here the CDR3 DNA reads TGTGCCAGCAGTCTGGGGGGGCGTTACACTGAAGCTTTCTTT. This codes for CASSLGGRYTEAFF.

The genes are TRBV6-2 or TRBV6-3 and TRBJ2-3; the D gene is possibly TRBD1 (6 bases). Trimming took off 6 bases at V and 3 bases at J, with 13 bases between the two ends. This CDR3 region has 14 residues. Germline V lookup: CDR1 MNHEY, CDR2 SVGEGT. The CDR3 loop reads CASSWGHGTDTQYF. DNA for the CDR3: TGTGCCAGCAGCTGGGGGCACGGTACAGATACGCAGTATTTT.

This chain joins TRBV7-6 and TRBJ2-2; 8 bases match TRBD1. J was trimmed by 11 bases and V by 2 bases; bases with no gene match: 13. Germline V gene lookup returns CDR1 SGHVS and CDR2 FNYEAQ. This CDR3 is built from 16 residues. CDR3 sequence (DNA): TGTGCCAGCAGCTTAAAGCAGGGGGCAGCCCCGGGAGAGCTGTTTTTT. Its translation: CASSLKQGAAPGELFF.

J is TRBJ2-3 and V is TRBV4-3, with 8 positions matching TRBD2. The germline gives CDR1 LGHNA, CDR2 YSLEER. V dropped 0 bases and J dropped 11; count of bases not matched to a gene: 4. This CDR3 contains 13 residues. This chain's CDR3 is CASSQDPGGRQYF. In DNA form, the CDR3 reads TGCGCCAGCAGCCAAGATCCGGGAGGGAGGCAGTATTTT.

The CDR3 DNA is TGTGCCAGCTCGAACAACGGGGGGTACGAGCAGTACGTC. Translation: CASSNNGGYEQYV. The V call is TRBV6-8, the J call TRBJ2-7; 7 bases are shared with TRBD2. Germline V CDR1 and CDR2: MNHGY, SAAAGT. J was trimmed by 4 bases and V by 8 bases; bases with no gene match: 8. The CDR3 spans 13 residues.

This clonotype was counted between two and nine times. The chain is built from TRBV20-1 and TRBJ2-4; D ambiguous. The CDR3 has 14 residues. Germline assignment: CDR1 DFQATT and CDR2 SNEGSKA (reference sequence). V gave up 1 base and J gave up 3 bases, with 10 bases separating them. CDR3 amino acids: CSARAEWSKNIQYF. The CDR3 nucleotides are TGCAGTGCTAGAGCTGAGTGGAGCAAAAACATTCAGTACTTC.